Listed below are T cell receptor beta chains from one sample, sequenced in a study of OX40 agonist ivuxolimab in advanced cancers. Only in-frame clones appear in the TCRdb table, and some are missing; sequencing was by immunoSEQ multiplex PCR. The sample consists of tens of thousands of clones, about 82% of them appearing once. This material consisted of CD4+ or CD8+ T cells sorted from blood, taken in a trial of the OX40 agonist ivuxolimab. Source of these receptors: an adult with an advanced solid tumor such as melanoma, head and neck, liver or kidney cancer. Each CDR3 is given with its conserved first and last residue. A D gene is named only where the DNA matches it firmly. Size is omitted from some rows. Given values are once, few, many or a class for expanded clones.

V	J	size	D	length	CDR3	DNA
TRBV6-1	TRBJ2-7	-	-	13	CASSNTSPYEQYF	TGTGCCAGCAGCAATACTAGTCCCTACGAGCAGTACTTC
TRBV19	TRBJ1-1	-	-	14	CASSIGGENTEAFF	TGTGCCAGTAGTATAGGGGGGGAGAACACTGAAGCTTTCTTT
TRBV6-4	TRBJ2-7	-	-	11	CASSDGYEQYF	TGTGCCAGCAGTGACGGCTACGAGCAGTACTTC
TRBV13	TRBJ2-1	once	TRBD2	14	CASSFTSGSFEQFF	TGTGCCAGCAGCTTCACTAGCGGGAGTTTTGAGCAGTTCTTC
TRBV28	TRBJ1-2	-	-	13	CASSLGQNYGYTF	TGTGCCAGCAGTCTAGGACAGAACTATGGCTACACCTTC
TRBV30	TRBJ1-1	few	TRBD1	12	CAWDRGNTEAFF	TGTGCCTGGGACAGGGGGAACACTGAAGCTTTCTTT
TRBV12-5	TRBJ2-2	-	-	17	CASGLVLSRDNTGELFF	TGTGCTAGTGGTTTGGTACTATCGCGGGATAACACCGGGGAGCTGTTTTTT
TRBV7-2	TRBJ1-2	-	-	13	CASSLDRRDGYTF	TGTGCCAGCAGCTTGGACCGCCGTGATGGCTACACCTTC
TRBV7-9	TRBJ2-5	-	-	15	CASSLAGSGQETQYF	TGTGCCAGCAGCTTAGCAGGTTCAGGCCAAGAGACCCAGTACTTC
TRBV11-3	TRBJ2-1	-	TRBD2	16	CASSLDPSGRAVEQFF	TGTGCCAGCAGCTTAGATCCTAGCGGGAGGGCCGTTGAGCAGTTCTTC
TRBV5-1	TRBJ2-3	-	TRBD2	14	CASRLAGNTDTQYF	TGCGCCAGCAGACTAGCGGGCAACACAGATACGCAGTATTTT